Below are 27 T cell receptor beta chains sequenced from a single sample in a study of blood T cell repertoires in COVID-19. TCRdb keeps only in-frame clones here, not all; method: immunoSEQ multiplex PCR. The table records 100,000 to 150,000 clones, about nine tenths of them present only once. Sample: peripheral blood. These receptors originate from a man aged 45-65 years with acute or convalescent COVID-19.

This rearrangement joins TRBV5-4 to TRBJ1-6; D gene uncertain. This CDR3 comprises 17 residues. Germline CDR1 reads SGHNT; CDR2 reads YYREEE (reference sequence). Trimming left V 4 bases short and J 0 bases short, with 14 bases between. CDR3 nucleotides: TGTGCCAGCAGCACTCCGGGAGCGAGCTCCTATAATTCACCCCTCCACTTT. Its protein product is CASSTPGASSYNSPLHF.

The chain recombines TRBV2 with TRBJ2-5, with a possible D match to TRBD2 (6 bases). This CDR3 is 16 amino acids long. Germline V gives CDR1 SNHLY, CDR2 FYNNEI. The ends were cut back, 2 bases at V and 2 bases at J, with 15 bases in the middle. The CDR3 DNA reads TGTGCCAGCAGTGAACTGTCGGGCCGGGGGCAAGAGACCCAGTACTTC. Its translation: CASSELSGRGQETQYF.

The J gene is TRBJ1-2, the V gene TRBV5-1; 7 positions match TRBD1. Unmatched junction bases numbered 14, after V lost 4 bases and J lost 5 bases. Looked up from germline, CDR1 is SGHRS and CDR2 is YFSETQ. The CDR3 extends over 16 amino acids. DNA of the CDR3: TGCGCCAGCAGCGCCACAGGGGACCCAAGTTTTTATGGCTACACCTTC. It is translated as CASSATGDPSFYGYTF.

The CDR3 here is CAISPTRGPTGSNQPQHF. The CDR3 DNA sequence: TGTGCCATCAGCCCAACGAGGGGGCCGACGGGTAGCAATCAGCCCCAGCATTTT. This chain links TRBV10-3 with TRBJ1-5, with TRBD1 matching 7 bases. Germline CDR1 ENHRY, CDR2 SYGVKD. The V gene end was trimmed by 6 bases and the J gene end by 0 bases; junction bases not matched to a gene: 14. The CDR3 loop spans 18 amino acids.

V is TRBV29-1 and J is TRBJ2-6; maybe TRBD2 (5 bases). The CDR3 sequence is 15 residues long. Germline V gene data show CDR1 as SQVTM and CDR2 as ANQGSEA. Trimming stripped 5 bases from V and 0 bases from J, with 11 bases between. This CDR3 is CSVHPGNSGANVLTF. CDR3 sequence (DNA): TGCAGCGTTCATCCCGGGAACTCTGGGGCCAACGTCCTGACTTTC. Supplemented by reference TRBV29-1 and TRBJ2-6, the full variable domain reads SAVISQKPSRDICQRGTSLTIQCQVDSQVTMMFWYRQQPGQSLTLIATANQGSEATYESGFVIDKFPISRPNLTFSTLTVSNMSPEDSSIYLCSVHPGNSGANVLTFGAGSRLTVL.

This chain connects TRBV27 to TRBJ1-1; the D is unclear. The germline V gene has CDR1 MNHEY and CDR2 SMNVEV (reference sequence). Trimming removed 4 bases from V and 0 bases from J, with 15 bases in between. The CDR3 is 16 residues long. As DNA, the CDR3 is TGTGCCAGCAGTTCAATATCCAGTTTGATGAACACTGAAGCTTTCTTT. It translates to CASSSISSLMNTEAFF.

This chain's CDR3 is CASSWTDYGYTF. CDR3 bases: TGTGCCAGCAGCTGGACAGACTATGGCTACACCTTC. This chain uses TRBV11-2 with TRBJ1-2, with a tentative D call TRBD1 (6 bases). Germline CDR1 reads SGHAT; CDR2 reads FQNNGV. The V gene lost 4 bases and the J gene lost 3 bases, with 6 bases spanning the gap. This CDR3 has 12 amino acids.

The chain has TRBV15 and TRBJ1-2; tentative D call: TRBD1 (6 bases). With 0 bases removed from V and 5 bases from J, the gap between germline ends came to 10 bases. CDR3 length: 14 amino acids. Germline V gives CDR1 LNHNV, CDR2 YYDKDF (reference sequence). The CDR3 nucleotides read TGTGCCACCAGCAGAGAGGGGGGGGCTTATGGCTACACCTTC. This sequence encodes CATSREGGAYGYTF.

The genes are TRBV7-2 and TRBJ1-1, with a possible D match to TRBD1 (5 bases). Trimming left V 5 bases short and J 3 bases short, with 16 bases between. Germline V gives CDR1 SGHTA, CDR2 FQGNSA. The CDR3 covers 15 residues. The CDR3 coding sequence is TGTGCCAGCAGCCCCTTGTTTCGGGGGGACACTGAAGCTTTCTTT. This codes for CASSPLFRGDTEAFF. Combining the CDR3 with reference TRBV7-2 and TRBJ1-1 gives the whole variable domain GAGVSQSPSNKVTEKGKDVELRCDPISGHTALYWYRQSLGQGLEFLIYFQGNSAPDKSGLPSDRFSAERTGGSVSTLTIQRTQQEDSAVYLCASSPLFRGDTEAFFGQGTRLTVV.

The chain joins TRBV19 to TRBJ1-2, with D possibly matching TRBD1 (5 bases). V lost 3 bases to trimming and J lost 9 bases, with 20 bases between them. This CDR3 is built from 15 residues. From germline, CDR1 is LNHDA and CDR2 SQIVND (reference sequence). Written as DNA, the CDR3 is TGTGCCAGTAGTATGATCGACAGTAGGGTTGCGAGCTACACCTTC. Translated: CASSMIDSRVASYTF.

V is TRBV28 and J is TRBJ1-4; no definite D call. Germline V CDR1 and CDR2: MDHEN, SYDVKM. V gave up 4 bases and J gave up 8 bases, with 14 bases separating them. This CDR3 comprises 14 residues. CDR3 in DNA: TGTGCCAGCAGTTATATCCGGGGAGGCGAAAAACTGTTTTTT. Amino acids: CASSYIRGGEKLFF.

The chain joins TRBV6-5 to TRBJ1-2, with D maybe TRBD1 (5 bases). CDR1 is MNHEY and CDR2 is SVGAGI in the germline V gene. Trimming cost V 6 bases and J 1 base, with 9 bases left between them. CDR3 length: 13 amino acids. The CDR3 DNA reads as TGTGCCAGCAGGATGACAGATAACTATGGCTACACCTTC. Amino acid sequence: CASRMTDNYGYTF.

V usage is TRBV2 and J usage is TRBJ1-4; D unresolved. The germline V gene encodes CDR1 SNHLY and CDR2 FYNNEI. The CDR3 loop spans 13 amino acids. Trimming shortened V by 8 bases and J by 4 bases, and 11 bases separated the two germline ends. The DNA of the CDR3 is TGTGCCAGCTGCAGGCAGATTAATGAAAAACTGTTTTTT. As protein: CASCRQINEKLFF.

The rearrangement joins TRBV6-5 to TRBJ1-5; 7 bases match TRBD1. The CDR3 is 14 amino acids. From germline, CDR1 is MNHEY and CDR2 SVGAGI. V gave up 7 bases and J gave up 6 bases; unmatched junction bases: 9. The CDR3 DNA reads as TGTGCCAGCAACTCAGGGACAGCGGGTCAGCCCCAGCATTTT. Translated, it gives CASNSGTAGQPQHF.

V is TRBV5-4 and J is TRBJ1-2, with D possibly being TRBD1 (6 bases). Germline lookup yields CDR1 SGHNT and CDR2 YYREEE (reference sequence). The CDR3 is 13 residues long. V was shortened by 4 bases and J by 9 bases, with 16 bases between the two germline ends. The CDR3 region has the DNA TGTGCCAGCAGCCAAAGTCCCGACAGGAGCTACACCTTC. This sequence encodes CASSQSPDRSYTF.

There are a few counts of this clone. The CDR3 loop is CASSPTAGGAGQPQHF. The CDR3 DNA follows: TGTGCCAGCAGCCCGACGGCGGGGGGCGCGGGTCAGCCCCAGCATTTT. The V gene is TRBV2, the J gene TRBJ1-5; D is perhaps TRBD1 (6 bases). Germline CDR1 is SNHLY and CDR2 is FYNNEI. The CDR3 extends over 16 amino acids. Trimming took off 6 bases at V and 6 bases at J, with 21 bases between the two ends.

In this sample, this clone turned up once. This chain connects TRBV2 to TRBJ2-2, with 13 positions matching TRBD2. Trimming cost V 6 bases and J 7 bases; bases outside gene matches: 5. The length of the CDR3 is 15 residues. Germline loops: CDR1 SNHLY, CDR2 FYNNEI. The CDR3 nucleotides read TGTGCCAGCAGGGGGACTAGCGGGACGGGCGGGGAGCTGTTTTTT. It specifies CASRGTSGTGGELFF.

The chain combines TRBV6-4 with TRBJ2-7; maybe TRBD2 (6 bases). V dropped 0 bases and J dropped 0 bases, with 12 bases sitting between them. The CDR3 is 16 amino acids. Per the germline V gene, CDR1 is MRHNA and CDR2 is SNTAGT. The CDR3 DNA reads TGTGCCAGCAGTGACTCCAGCGGGTCTAGCTCCTACGAGCAGTACTTC. Residues: CASSDSSGSSSYEQYF.

This chain connects TRBV15 to TRBJ1-1, with no clear D. From germline, CDR1 is LNHNV and CDR2 YYDKDF (reference sequence). Deletions cut 0 bases from V and 1 base from J, with 9 bases between. The CDR3 is made up of 15 amino acids. The CDR3 bases are TGTGCCACCAGCAGAGATAATCGCAGGAACACTGAAGCTTTCTTT. Translation: CATSRDNRRNTEAFF.

The chain links TRBV9 to TRBJ2-1; D uncertain. This CDR3 has 16 residues. The V gene's germline CDR1 is SGDLS and CDR2 YYNGEE. Trimming removed 1 base from V and 0 bases from J, with 11 bases in between. The CDR3 protein is CASSVSGYSSYNEQFF. CDR3 nucleotides: TGTGCCAGCAGCGTATCAGGCTACAGCTCCTACAATGAGCAGTTCTTC.

The genes are TRBV4-1 and TRBJ1-5; 8 bases match TRBD1. The V and J ends lost 4 bases and 2 bases, in that order; junction bases with no gene match: 4. The CDR3 extends over 15 amino acids. Looked up from germline, CDR1 is MGHRA and CDR2 is YSYEKL. The chain's CDR3 is CASSLGTGGNQPQHF. As DNA, the CDR3 is TGCGCCAGCAGCCTAGGGACAGGAGGCAATCAGCCCCAGCATTTT.

The V call is TRBV3-1 (or the pseudogene TRBV3-2), the J call TRBJ2-1, with 10 bases fitting TRBD2. This CDR3 spans 18 amino acids. Germline trimming cut 4 bases from V and 5 bases from J; bases unmatched to any gene: 14. Germline V gives CDR1 LGHDT, CDR2 YNNKEL (reference sequence). The chain's CDR3 is CASSPTNLRTSGNNEQFF. The CDR3 nucleotides read TGTGCCAGCAGCCCGACCAACCTCCGGACTAGCGGAAACAATGAGCAGTTCTTC.

The V gene is TRBV28, the J gene TRBJ2-2, with 10 bases that match TRBD2. Germline-derived CDR1 and CDR2 are MDHEN and SYDVKM. This CDR3 comprises 14 residues. The V segment lost 6 bases and the J segment 7 bases; nucleotides outside the gene matches: 5. The CDR3 protein is CASSYRLAGGELFF. DNA for the CDR3: TGTGCCAGCAGCTACAGACTAGCGGGCGGGGAGCTGTTTTTT. The full variable domain, in which reference TRBV28 and TRBJ2-2 provide the parts outside the CDR3, is DVKVTQSSRYLVKRTGEKVFLECVQDMDHENMFWYRQDPGLGLRLIYFSYDVKMKEKGDIPEGYSVSREKKERFSLILESASTNQTSMYLCASSYRLAGGELFFGEGSRLTVL.

The chain carries TRBV21-1 and TRBJ1-1; no check of the table's D call, TRBD1, against the DNA was made. TRBV21-1 is a documented pseudogene. The CDR3 runs 14 residues. CDR3 region: CASSHRVLNTEAFF. The CDR3 coding sequence is TGTGCCAGCTCTCACAGGGTCTTGAACACTGAAGCTTTCTTT.

The chain recombines TRBV5-1 with TRBJ1-1, with D maybe TRBD1 (5 bases). The length of the CDR3 is 13 residues. CDR1 SGHRS and CDR2 YFSETQ come from the germline V gene. Trimming cost V 5 bases and J 2 bases, with 10 bases left between them. For the CDR3, the DNA is TGCGCCAGCAGATTCCAGGGTAACACTGAAGCTTTCTTT. Its translation: CASRFQGNTEAFF.

The chain is built from TRBV3-1 (or the pseudogene TRBV3-2) and TRBJ2-7, with a tentative D call TRBD2 (5 bases). With 1 base removed from V and 2 bases from J, the gap between germline ends came to 18 bases. Germline values: CDR1 LGHDT, CDR2 YNNKEL (reference sequence). The CDR3 runs 17 residues. In nucleotides, the CDR3 is TGTGCCAGCAGCCAAGGGTCCGGGCCCGGGGTAACCTACGAGCAGTACTTC. This sequence encodes CASSQGSGPGVTYEQYF.

This clone has only one observation. The V gene is TRBV6-2 or TRBV6-3, the J gene TRBJ2-7; D is possibly TRBD1 (6 bases). The CDR3 has 12 residues. Germline V gene sequence: CDR1 MNHEY, CDR2 SVGEGT. V was shortened by 5 bases and J by 2 bases, with 7 bases between the two germline ends. The CDR3 region is CASSTGTYEQYF. The CDR3 nucleotides are TGTGCCAGCAGTACAGGGACCTACGAGCAGTACTTC.